Listed here are 3 T cell receptor beta chains from one sample, sequenced in a study of radiation and T cells in renal cell carcinoma. Sample treatment: treatment-naive control, cytoreductive nephrectomy. Method: immunoSEQ multiplex PCR; TCRdb's copy keeps in-frame clones and lacks some. The table shows approximately 16,000 clones, with 50% to 60% occurring only once. The sequences come from tumor tissue, collected from a patient whose treatment was nephrectomy without radiotherapy. The source of these receptors is a man aged 50 to 60 with renal cell carcinoma.

This chain uses TRBV5-6 with TRBJ1-2; D remains unclear. Germline V lookup: CDR1 SGHDT, CDR2 YYEEEE. The CDR3 covers 13 residues. Trimming stripped 0 bases from V and 1 base from J, with 4 bases between. Here the CDR3 reads CASSLENNYGYTF. CDR3 coding DNA: TGTGCCAGCAGCTTGGAAAATAACTATGGCTACACCTTC.

The chain uses TRBV6-5 and TRBJ1-2; D is uncertain. CDR1 is MNHEY and CDR2 is SVGAGI in the germline V gene. V dropped 6 bases and J dropped 7 bases, with 15 bases sitting between them. CDR3 size: 13 residues. The CDR3 loop reads CASRAELWGGYTF. DNA for the CDR3: TGTGCCAGCAGAGCCGAGTTATGGGGTGGCTACACCTTC.

The chain couples TRBV30 to TRBJ2-3; 9 bases line up with TRBD2. CDR3 length: 15 amino acids. Losses at the gene ends were 3 bases for V and 5 bases for J; bases not matched to a gene: 9. Germline V gives CDR1 GTSNPN, CDR2 SVGIG (reference sequence). As DNA, the CDR3 is TGTGCCTGGAGAACAGCGGGAGGACGGGTAGATACGCAGTATTTT. It yields the protein CAWRTAGGRVDTQYF.